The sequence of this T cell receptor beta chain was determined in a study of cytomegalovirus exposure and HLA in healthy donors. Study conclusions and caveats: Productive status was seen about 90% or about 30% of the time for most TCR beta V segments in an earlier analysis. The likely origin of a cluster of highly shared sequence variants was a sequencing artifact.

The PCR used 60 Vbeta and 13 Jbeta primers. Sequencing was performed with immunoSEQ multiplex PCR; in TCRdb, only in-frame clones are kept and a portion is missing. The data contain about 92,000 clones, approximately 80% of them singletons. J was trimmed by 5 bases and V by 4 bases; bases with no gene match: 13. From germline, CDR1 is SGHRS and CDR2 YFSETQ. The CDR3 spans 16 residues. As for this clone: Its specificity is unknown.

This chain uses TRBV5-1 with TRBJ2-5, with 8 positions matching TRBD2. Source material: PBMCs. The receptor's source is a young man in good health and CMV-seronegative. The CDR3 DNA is TGCGCCAGCAGCCTCATGGCAGCGGGGGCGGGGGAGACCCAGTACTTC. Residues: CASSLMAAGAGETQYF.